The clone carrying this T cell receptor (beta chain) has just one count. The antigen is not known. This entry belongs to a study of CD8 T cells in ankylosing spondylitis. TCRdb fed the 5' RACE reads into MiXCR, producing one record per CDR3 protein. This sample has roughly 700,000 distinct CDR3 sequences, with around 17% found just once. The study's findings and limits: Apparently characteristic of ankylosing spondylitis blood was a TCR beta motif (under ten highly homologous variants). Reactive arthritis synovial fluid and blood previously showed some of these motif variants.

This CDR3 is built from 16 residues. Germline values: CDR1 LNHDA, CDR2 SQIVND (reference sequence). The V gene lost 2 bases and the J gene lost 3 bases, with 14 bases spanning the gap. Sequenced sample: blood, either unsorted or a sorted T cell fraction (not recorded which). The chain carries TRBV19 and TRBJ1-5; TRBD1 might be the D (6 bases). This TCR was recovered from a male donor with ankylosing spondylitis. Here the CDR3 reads CASSILGGSINQPQHF. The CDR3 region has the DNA TGTGCCAGTAGTATACTAGGGGGGTCGATCAATCAGCCCCAGCATTTT.